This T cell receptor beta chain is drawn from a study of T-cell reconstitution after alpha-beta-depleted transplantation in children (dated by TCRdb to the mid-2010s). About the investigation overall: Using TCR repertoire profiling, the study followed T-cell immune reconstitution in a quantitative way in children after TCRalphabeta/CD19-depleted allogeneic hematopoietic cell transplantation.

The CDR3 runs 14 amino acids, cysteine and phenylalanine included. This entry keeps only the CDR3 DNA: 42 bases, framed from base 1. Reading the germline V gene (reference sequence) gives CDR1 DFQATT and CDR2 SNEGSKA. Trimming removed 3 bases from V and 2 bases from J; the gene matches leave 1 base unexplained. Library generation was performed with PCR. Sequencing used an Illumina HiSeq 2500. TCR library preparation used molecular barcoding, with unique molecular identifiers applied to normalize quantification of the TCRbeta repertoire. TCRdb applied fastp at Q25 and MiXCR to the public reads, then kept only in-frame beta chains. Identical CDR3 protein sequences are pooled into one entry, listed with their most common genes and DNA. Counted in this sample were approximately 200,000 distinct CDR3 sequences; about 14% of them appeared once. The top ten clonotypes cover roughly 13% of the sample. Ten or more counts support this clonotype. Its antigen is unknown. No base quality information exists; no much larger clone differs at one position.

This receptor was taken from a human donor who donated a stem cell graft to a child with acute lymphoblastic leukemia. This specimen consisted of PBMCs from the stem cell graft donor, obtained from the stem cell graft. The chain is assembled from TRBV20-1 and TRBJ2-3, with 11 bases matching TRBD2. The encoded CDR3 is CSARTSGITDTQYF. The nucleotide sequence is TGCAGTGCTAGGACTAGCGGGATCACAGATACGCAGTATTTT.